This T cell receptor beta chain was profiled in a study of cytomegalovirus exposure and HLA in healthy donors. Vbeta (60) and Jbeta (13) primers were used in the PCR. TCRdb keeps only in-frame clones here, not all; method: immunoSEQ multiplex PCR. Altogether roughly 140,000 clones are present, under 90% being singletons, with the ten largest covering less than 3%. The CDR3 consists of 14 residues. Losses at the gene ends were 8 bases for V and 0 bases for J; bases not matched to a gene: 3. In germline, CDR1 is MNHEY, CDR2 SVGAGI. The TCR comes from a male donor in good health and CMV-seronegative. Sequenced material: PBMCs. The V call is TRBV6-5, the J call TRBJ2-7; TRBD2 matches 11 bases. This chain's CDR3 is CASGLAGGSYEQYF. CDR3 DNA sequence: TGTGCCAGCGGCCTAGCGGGAGGCTCCTACGAGCAGTACTTC.